This T cell receptor beta chain was recovered during a study of blood T cell repertoires in COVID-19. Background on the study: PBMCs, B-cell-depleted T cells, or T cells provided the cDNA or gDNA that made up the material.

Clones were read by immunoSEQ multiplex PCR, and TCRdb kept only the in-frame ones, dropping some. The profile covers 170,000 or so clones, with roughly nine tenths appearing a single time and roughly 7% taken by the ten largest. Unmatched junction bases numbered 6, after V lost 5 bases and J lost 11 bases. The CDR3 is 13 residues long. The germline V gene encodes CDR1 SGHDN and CDR2 FVKESK. The sequencing input was PBMCs or T cells enriched from blood (not recorded which). This receptor was obtained from a woman in her forties or fifties who had recovered from COVID-19. This chain links TRBV14 with TRBJ1-4; TRBD1 matches at 9 bases. CDR3 region: CASSFRQGEKLFF. The CDR3 nucleotides are TGTGCCAGCAGCTTCAGACAGGGGGAGAAACTGTTTTTT.